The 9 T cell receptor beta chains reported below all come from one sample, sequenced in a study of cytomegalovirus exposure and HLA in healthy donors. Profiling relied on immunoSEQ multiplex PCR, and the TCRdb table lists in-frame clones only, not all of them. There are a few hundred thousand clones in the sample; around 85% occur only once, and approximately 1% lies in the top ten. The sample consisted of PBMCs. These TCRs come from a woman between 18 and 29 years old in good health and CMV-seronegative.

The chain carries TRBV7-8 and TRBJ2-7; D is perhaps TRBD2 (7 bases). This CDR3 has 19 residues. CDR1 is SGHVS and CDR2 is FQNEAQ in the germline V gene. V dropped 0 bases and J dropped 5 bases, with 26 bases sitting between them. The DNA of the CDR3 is TGTGCCAGCAGCTTAGCGCAGAGGTCGAGGGGGGGATCAGGGAACGAGCAGTACTTC. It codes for CASSLAQRSRGGSGNEQYF.

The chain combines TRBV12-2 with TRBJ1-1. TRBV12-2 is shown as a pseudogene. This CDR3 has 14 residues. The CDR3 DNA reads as TGTGCAAGTCGCTTAGAGGAGGGGAACACTGAAGCTTTCTTT. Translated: CASRLEEGNTEAFF.

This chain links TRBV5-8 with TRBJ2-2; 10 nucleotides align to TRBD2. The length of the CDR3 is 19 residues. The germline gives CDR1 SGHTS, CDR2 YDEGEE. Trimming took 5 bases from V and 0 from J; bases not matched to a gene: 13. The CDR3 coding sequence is TGTGCCAGCAGTTCCGGCTTTGCTAGCGGGAGCCCGAACACCGGGGAGCTGTTTTTT. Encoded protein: CASSSGFASGSPNTGELFF.

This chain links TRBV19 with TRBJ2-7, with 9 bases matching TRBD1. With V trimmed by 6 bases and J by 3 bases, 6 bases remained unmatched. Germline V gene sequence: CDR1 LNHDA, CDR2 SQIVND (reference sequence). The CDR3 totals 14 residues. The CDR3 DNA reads TGTGCCAGTAGCTTTAGACAGGGGGGCTACGAGCAGTACTTC. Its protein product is CASSFRQGGYEQYF. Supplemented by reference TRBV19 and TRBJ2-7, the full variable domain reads DGGITQSPKYLFRKEGQNVTLSCEQNLNHDAMYWYRQDPGQGLRLIYYSQIVNDFQKGDIAEGYSVSREKKESFPLTVTSAQKNPTAFYLCASSFRQGGYEQYFGPGTRLTVT.

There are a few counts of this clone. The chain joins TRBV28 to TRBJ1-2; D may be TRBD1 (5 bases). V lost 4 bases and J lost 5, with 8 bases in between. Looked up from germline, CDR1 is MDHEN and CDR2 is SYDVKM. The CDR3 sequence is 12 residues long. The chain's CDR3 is CASSWGGYGYTF. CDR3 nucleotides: TGTGCCAGCAGTTGGGGGGGTTATGGCTACACCTTC.

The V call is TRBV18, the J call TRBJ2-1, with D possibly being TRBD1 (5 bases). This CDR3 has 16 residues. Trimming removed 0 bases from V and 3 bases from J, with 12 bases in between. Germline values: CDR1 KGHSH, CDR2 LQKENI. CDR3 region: CASSPPSRVGYNEQFF. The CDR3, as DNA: TGTGCCAGCTCACCACCGAGCAGGGTTGGCTACAATGAGCAGTTCTTC.

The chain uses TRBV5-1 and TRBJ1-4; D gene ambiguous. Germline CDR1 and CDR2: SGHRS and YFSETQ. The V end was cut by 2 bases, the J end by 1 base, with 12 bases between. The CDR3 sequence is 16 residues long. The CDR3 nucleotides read TGCGCCAGCAGCTTCGCGGCAATGGGAACTAATGAAAAACTGTTTTTT. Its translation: CASSFAAMGTNEKLFF.

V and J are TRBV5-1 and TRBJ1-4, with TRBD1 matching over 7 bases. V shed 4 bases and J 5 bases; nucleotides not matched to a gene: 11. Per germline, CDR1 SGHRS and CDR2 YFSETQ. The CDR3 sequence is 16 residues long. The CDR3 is CASSSQTGALNEKLFF. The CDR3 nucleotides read TGCGCCAGCAGCAGCCAAACAGGGGCCTTGAATGAAAAACTGTTTTTT.

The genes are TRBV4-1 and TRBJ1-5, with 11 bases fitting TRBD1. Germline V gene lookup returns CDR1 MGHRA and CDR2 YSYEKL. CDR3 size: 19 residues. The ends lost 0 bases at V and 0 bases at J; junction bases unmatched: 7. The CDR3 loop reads CASSQEAGTGGYSNQPQHF. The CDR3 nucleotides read TGCGCCAGCAGCCAAGAGGCCGGGACAGGGGGTTATAGCAATCAGCCCCAGCATTTT.